Presented here are 20 T cell receptor beta chains from one specimen sequenced in a study of blood T cell repertoires in COVID-19. Assay: immunoSEQ multiplex PCR; the TCRdb copy retains only in-frame clones and omits some. The repertoire holds approximately 50,000 clones, with 85% to 90% as singletons. Source material: peripheral blood. These TCRs come from a human donor in a cohort sampled during active COVID-19.

This clone occurred once. The chain links TRBV28 to TRBJ2-1; 10 nucleotides match TRBD2. Looked up from germline, CDR1 is MDHEN and CDR2 is SYDVKM. J was trimmed by 2 bases and V by 7 bases; bases with no gene match: 8. The CDR3 runs to 16 residues. The CDR3 loop is CASTPAGGSAYNEQFF. Written as DNA, the CDR3 is TGTGCCAGCACCCCAGCGGGAGGGAGCGCCTACAATGAGCAGTTCTTC.

The J gene is TRBJ1-2, the V gene TRBV6-1, with D uncertain. Between the trimmed V and J ends, which lost 0 bases and 1 base, there was a span of 12 bases. Germline loops: CDR1 MNHNS, CDR2 SASEGT. CDR3 length: 16 amino acids. The CDR3 is CASSEAPRGNNYGYTF. CDR3 DNA: TGTGCCAGCAGTGAAGCCCCGCGCGGGAATAACTATGGCTACACCTTC.

This chain joins TRBV5-1 and TRBJ2-5; 7 bases align to TRBD1. Germline V gene data show CDR1 as SGHRS and CDR2 as YFSETQ. This CDR3 contains 15 residues. V trimming: 1 base; J trimming: 2 bases; junction bases outside the gene matches: 5. The CDR3 bases are TGCGCCAGCAGCTTGTGGCAGGGGGTTCAAGAGACCCAGTACTTC. Residues: CASSLWQGVQETQYF.

The CDR3 DNA is TGTGCCAGCAGTTACTCGAGCTTTAGTAGCGCGTACGAGCAGTACTTC. Translated, it gives CASSYSSFSSAYEQYF. The V gene is TRBV6-5, the J gene TRBJ2-7; weak D call: TRBD2 (5 bases). The CDR3 contains 16 residues. V lost 0 bases and J lost 4, with 16 bases in between. Germline V gene lookup returns CDR1 MNHEY and CDR2 SVGAGI.

This chain joins TRBV21-1 and TRBJ2-2; the DNA was not used to check the table's D call, TRBD2. TRBV21-1 is flagged as a pseudogene. The CDR3 length is 14 residues. CDR3 in DNA: TGTGCCAGCCTGGCCAGCGGGAGACCCGGGGAGCTGTTTTTT. It is translated as CASLASGRPGELFF.

The chain recombines TRBV7-8 with TRBJ2-5, with TRBD2 as a possible D gene (6 bases). The CDR3 consists of 14 residues. Trimming took 3 bases from V and 7 from J, leaving 15 bases between them. Germline-derived CDR1 and CDR2 are SGHVS and FQNEAQ. The CDR3 protein is CASSLGDLEGTQYF. The CDR3 DNA follows: TGTGCCAGCAGCTTGGGGGACTTGGAAGGGACCCAGTACTTC. The variable domain in full, with the rest retrieved from reference TRBV7-8 and TRBJ2-5, is GAGVSQSPRYKVAKRGQDVALRCDPISGHVSLFWYQQALGQGPEFLTYFQNEAQLDKSGLPSDRFFAERPEGSVSTLKIQRTQQEDSAVYLCASSLGDLEGTQYFGPGTRLLVL.

The chain couples TRBV11-2 to TRBJ2-7; D might be TRBD2 (5 bases). This CDR3 contains 14 residues. Trimming removed 6 bases from V and 6 bases from J, with 18 bases in between. Germline CDR1 and CDR2: SGHAT and FQNNGV. In nucleotides, the CDR3 is TGTGCCAGCAGTCAAAGAGAGGGTCGGAGCGAGCAGTACTTC. Amino acids: CASSQREGRSEQYF.

V gene TRBV10-3 combines with J gene TRBJ2-5; 9 bases align to TRBD2. The CDR3 totals 17 residues. The germline CDR1 and CDR2 sequences are ENHRY and SYGVKD. The J segment lost 4 bases and the V segment lost 4 bases, leaving 13 bases of the junction unmatched. This CDR3 is CAISGSSAGGPGETQYF. The CDR3 DNA reads TGTGCCATCAGTGGATCCTCGGCGGGAGGGCCGGGAGAGACCCAGTACTTC.

This chain joins TRBV7-9 and TRBJ2-1, with D perhaps TRBD2 (7 bases). V lost 0 bases to trimming and J lost 6 bases, with 18 bases between them. The germline V gene has CDR1 SEHNR and CDR2 FQNEAQ (reference sequence). This CDR3 is 17 amino acids long. The CDR3 coding sequence is TGTGCCAGCAGCTTAGCGGGAGGGCCAAGGGGGAGCAATGAGCAGTTCTTC. Translation: CASSLAGGPRGSNEQFF.

As for this clone: Relative to the germline gene, one junction end is altered; a read error may explain this. The V and J genes are TRBV6-5 and TRBJ2-3; D remains unclear. Germline V gives CDR1 MNHEY, CDR2 SVGAGI. CDR3 length: 11 amino acids. The CDR3 protein is CASSARLPPNF. For the CDR3, the DNA is TGTGCCAGCTCGGCCAGGCTCCCCCCGAATTTT.

This clone has just a few counts. The genes are TRBV3-1 (or the pseudogene TRBV3-2) and TRBJ2-2; 8 bases agree with TRBD2. This CDR3 region has 15 residues. From germline, CDR1 is LGHDT and CDR2 YNNKEL (reference sequence). The junction had 5 bases not matched to a gene; V was cut back by 4 bases and J by 4 bases. This CDR3 is CASSPGLAGTGELFF. CDR3 coding DNA: TGTGCCAGCAGCCCTGGACTAGCCGGCACCGGGGAGCTGTTTTTT.

The V gene is TRBV3-1 (or the pseudogene TRBV3-2), the J gene TRBJ2-7, with 7 positions matching TRBD2. From germline, CDR1 is LGHDT and CDR2 YNNKEL (reference sequence). The CDR3 covers 14 residues. The trim removed 4 bases at V and 3 bases at J, leaving 6 bases unmatched. The CDR3 DNA sequence: TGTGCCAGCAGCCGTCGGGGAGGGGACTACGAGCAGTACTTC. Translation: CASSRRGGDYEQYF.

V is TRBV19 and J is TRBJ1-5, with D maybe TRBD1 (5 bases). Trimming stripped 1 base from V and 10 bases from J, with 14 bases between. Germline V CDR1 and CDR2: LNHDA, SQIVND (reference sequence). This CDR3 region has 14 residues. CDR3 nucleotides: TGTGCCAGTAGTATAGGACAGAAAATTTCACCCCAGCATTTT. This codes for CASSIGQKISPQHF.

This clone has only one observation. The chain's CDR3 is CASSMRTGTPGNTIYF. The DNA of the CDR3 is TGTGCCAGCAGCATGAGGACAGGGACCCCTGGAAACACCATATATTTT. This chain uses TRBV11-2 with TRBJ1-3, with TRBD1 matching over 8 bases. Germline assignment: CDR1 SGHAT and CDR2 FQNNGV. CDR3 size: 16 residues. V dropped 5 bases and J dropped 2; count of bases not matched to a gene: 8.

This chain uses TRBV9 with TRBJ2-5; a possible D gene is TRBD2 (8 bases). The germline V gene encodes CDR1 SGDLS and CDR2 YYNGEE. This CDR3 has 16 amino acids. The V gene lost 5 bases and the J gene lost 5 bases, with 22 bases spanning the gap. CDR3 nucleotides: TGTGCCAGCAGTCCGGGACAGCAGACTAGCGCGGAGACCCAGTACTTC. This codes for CASSPGQQTSAETQYF. Full variable domain (outside the CDR3, taken from reference TRBV9 and TRBJ2-5): DSGVTQTPKHLITATGQRVTLRCSPRSGDLSVYWYQQSLDQGLQFLIQYYNGEERAKGNILERFSAQQFPDLHSELNLSSLELGDSALYFCASSPGQQTSAETQYFGPGTRLLVL.

V usage is TRBV24-1 and J usage is TRBJ2-3, with 11 bases identical to TRBD2. This CDR3 contains 16 residues. J lost 0 bases, V lost 2 bases, and 0 bases had no gene match. CDR1 is KGHDR, CDR2 SFDVKD, per germline. CDR3: CATSDWTSGSTDTQYF. In DNA, the CDR3 is TGTGCCACCAGTGATTGGACTAGCGGGAGCACAGATACGCAGTATTTT.

V gene TRBV30 combines with J gene TRBJ1-5; D ambiguous. V lost 2 bases and J 1 base, leaving 6 bases between the germline ends. The CDR3 extends over 13 amino acids. Germline V gives CDR1 GTSNPN, CDR2 SVGIG (reference sequence). CDR3 amino acids: CAWSIGSNQPQHF. The CDR3 coding sequence is TGTGCCTGGAGTATCGGGAGCAATCAGCCCCAGCATTTT.

The chain combines TRBV27 with TRBJ1-5, with 8 bases fitting TRBD1. This CDR3 region has 14 residues. Germline loops: CDR1 MNHEY, CDR2 SMNVEV (reference sequence). With V trimmed by 2 bases and J by 4 bases, 1 base remained unmatched. DNA of the CDR3: TGTGCCAGCAGTTTACAGGGGGCGAATCAGCCCCAGCATTTT. The encoded protein is CASSLQGANQPQHF.

This clone was seen a handful of times. The gene calls are TRBV6-5 and TRBJ2-3; D is unresolved. This CDR3 is built from 13 residues. From germline, CDR1 is MNHEY and CDR2 SVGAGI. V lost 4 bases, J lost 2 bases, and 7 bases lay in between. The CDR3 nucleotides are TGTGCCAGCAGTTCCCTCCCCACAGATACGCAGTATTTT. Encoded protein: CASSSLPTDTQYF.

The V and J genes are TRBV9 and TRBJ2-5, with 8 bases aligning to TRBD2. The CDR3 is 15 residues long. Germline V CDR1 and CDR2: SGDLS, YYNGEE. V was clipped by 4 bases and J by 4 bases; unmatched bases: 9. The CDR3 DNA is TGTGCCAGCAGCTTAACGGGGGGACTAGTAGAGACCCAGTACTTC. Translated, it gives CASSLTGGLVETQYF.